The present T cell receptor (beta chain) was sequenced within a study of cytomegalovirus exposure and HLA in healthy donors. The PCR used 60 Vbeta and 13 Jbeta primers. Generated by immunoSEQ multiplex PCR, the TCRdb table keeps only in-frame clones and is missing some. The sample includes around 130,000 clones, around 90% seen only once; the top ten take around 0.54%. Per the germline V gene, CDR1 is MNHEY and CDR2 is SVGAGI. Trimming removed 2 bases from V and 9 bases from J, with 14 bases in between. This CDR3 is built from 14 residues. Sequencing input: PBMCs. The receptor's source is a middle-aged woman in good health and CMV-seronegative. This chain links TRBV6-5 with TRBJ2-1; D is possibly TRBD1 (5 bases). Written as DNA, the CDR3 is TGTGCCAGCAGTTACCAGGGTCATCGAGGTGAGCAGTTCTTC. Translation gives CASSYQGHRGEQFF.